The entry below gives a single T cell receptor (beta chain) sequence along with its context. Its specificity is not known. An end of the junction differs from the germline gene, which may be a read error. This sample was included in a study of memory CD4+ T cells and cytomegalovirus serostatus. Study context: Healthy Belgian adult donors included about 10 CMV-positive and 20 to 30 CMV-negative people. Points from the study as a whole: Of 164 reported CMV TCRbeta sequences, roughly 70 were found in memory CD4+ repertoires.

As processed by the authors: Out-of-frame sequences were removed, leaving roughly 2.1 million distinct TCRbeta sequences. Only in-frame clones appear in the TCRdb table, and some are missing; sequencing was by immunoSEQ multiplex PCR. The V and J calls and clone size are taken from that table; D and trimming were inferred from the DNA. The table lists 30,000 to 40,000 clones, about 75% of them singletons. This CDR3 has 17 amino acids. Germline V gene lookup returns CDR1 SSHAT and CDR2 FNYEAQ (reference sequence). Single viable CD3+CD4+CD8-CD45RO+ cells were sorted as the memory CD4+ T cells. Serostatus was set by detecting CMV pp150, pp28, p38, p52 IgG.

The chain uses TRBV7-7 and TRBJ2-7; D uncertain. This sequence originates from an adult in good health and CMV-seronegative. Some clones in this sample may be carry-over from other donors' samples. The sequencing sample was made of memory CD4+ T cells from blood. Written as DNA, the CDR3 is TGTGCTAGCAGCTTAGGAGATTTCCGCACCGCCCCTTACGAGCAGTACTTC. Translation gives CASSLGDFRTAPYEQYF.